These 12 T cell receptor beta chains originate from one sample sequenced in a study of T cell responses to AZD1222 COVID-19 vaccine. Libraries were prepared by immunoSEQ multiplex PCR; TCRdb keeps only in-frame clonotypes and omits some of them. The top ten hold roughly 15% of the sample, which has 140,000 to 150,000 clones, around 89% seen once. The source material was peripheral blood, sampled on day 0 of AZD1222 vaccination. All receptors come from an adult in good health.

The V call is TRBV29-1, the J call TRBJ1-2; D is possibly TRBD1 (6 bases). The CDR3 length is 14 residues. Trimming removed 7 bases at V and 2 bases at J, with 17 bases between. Germline lookup yields CDR1 SQVTM and CDR2 ANQGSEA. The CDR3 DNA sequence: TGCAGCGCAATTTACCGGGACATCAACTATGGCTACACCTTC. Residues: CSAIYRDINYGYTF.

This chain links TRBV11-2 with TRBJ1-3, with 9 bases that match TRBD1. The CDR3 runs 16 residues. The germline V gene has CDR1 SGHAT and CDR2 FQNNGV. Losses at the gene ends were 1 base for V and 2 bases for J; bases not matched to a gene: 3. The CDR3 region is CASSLVQGAAGNTIYF. In nucleotides, the CDR3 is TGTGCCAGCAGCTTAGTACAGGGGGCGGCTGGAAACACCATATATTTT.

The chain combines TRBV23-1 with TRBJ1-3, with TRBD1 matching over 10 bases. TRBV23-1 is placed among ORFs of uncertain function. The CDR3 consists of 15 residues. The J segment lost 6 bases and the V segment lost 3 bases, leaving 5 bases of the junction unmatched. For the CDR3, the DNA is TGCGCCAGCAGTCAGCCGGACAGGGGGGCAAACACCATATATTTT. This encodes CASSQPDRGANTIYF.

This rearrangement joins TRBV2 to TRBJ1-1, with 8 nucleotides matching TRBD1. Germline V gives CDR1 SNHLY, CDR2 FYNNEI. V lost 4 bases, J lost 4 bases, and 17 bases stayed unmatched. CDR3 length: 18 amino acids. CDR3 protein: CASSATTGVGAGSTEAFF. As DNA, the CDR3 is TGTGCCAGCAGTGCTACGACAGGGGTTGGTGCGGGCAGCACTGAAGCTTTCTTT.

This chain uses TRBV2 with TRBJ2-1, with D uncertain. This CDR3 spans 12 amino acids. V lost 7 bases and J 10 bases, leaving 14 bases between the germline ends. The germline gives CDR1 SNHLY, CDR2 FYNNEI. CDR3 protein: CASKLRELEQFF. DNA for the CDR3: TGTGCCAGCAAATTAAGGGAATTGGAGCAGTTCTTC.

The rearrangement joins TRBV7-9 to TRBJ1-2, with D hard to call. The V gene lost 5 bases and the J gene lost 5 bases, with 12 bases spanning the gap. The CDR3 has 13 residues. Germline V gene data show CDR1 as SEHNR and CDR2 as FQNEAQ (reference sequence). CDR3 sequence: CASSQGRDYGYTF. CDR3 nucleotide sequence: TGTGCCAGCAGCCAAGGACGGGATTATGGCTACACCTTC.

The chain joins TRBV18 to TRBJ1-1, with D perhaps TRBD1 (5 bases). V lost 5 bases to trimming and J lost 1 base, with 14 bases between them. This CDR3 spans 15 amino acids. From germline, CDR1 is KGHSH and CDR2 LQKENI. The CDR3 DNA sequence: TGTGCCAGCTCAGTAAGACAGCCTCCGAACACTGAAGCTTTCTTT. Its protein is CASSVRQPPNTEAFF.

The rearrangement joins TRBV19 to TRBJ2-7, with a possible D match to TRBD2 (6 bases). CDR1 is LNHDA, CDR2 SQIVND, per germline (reference sequence). The CDR3 is 18 amino acids. The V end lost 3 bases, the J end lost 0 bases, and 21 bases lay between the germline ends. CDR3 residues: CASSIGRRGGDRSYEQYF. As DNA, the CDR3 is TGTGCCAGTAGTATTGGAAGACGGGGCGGGGATCGCTCCTACGAGCAGTACTTC.

V gene TRBV7-2 combines with J gene TRBJ2-7; no clear D. V was shortened by 4 bases and J by 2 bases, with 15 bases between the two germline ends. CDR1 is SGHTA, CDR2 FQGNSA, per germline. There are 15 residues in the CDR3. The CDR3 loop is CASSSPSDGTYEQYF. DNA of the CDR3: TGTGCCAGCAGCTCCCCCTCGGACGGAACCTACGAGCAGTACTTC.

The V and J genes are TRBV14 and TRBJ2-1, with 16 bases lining up with TRBD2. This CDR3 has 19 residues. Germline trimming cut 4 bases from V and 4 bases from J; bases unmatched to any gene: 10. CDR1 and CDR2 (germline): SGHDN, FVKESK. The CDR3: CASSRKSGTSGGAYNEQFF. Here the CDR3 DNA reads TGTGCCAGCAGCCGAAAAAGCGGGACTAGCGGGGGGGCTTACAATGAGCAGTTCTTC.

The chain couples TRBV15 to TRBJ2-1; TRBD1 might be the D (6 bases). Germline V gene data show CDR1 as LNHNV and CDR2 as YYDKDF (reference sequence). The CDR3 extends over 15 amino acids. Trimming shortened V by 5 bases and J by 4 bases, and 15 bases separated the two germline ends. CDR3 protein: CATSFGTGLYNEQFF. DNA of the CDR3: TGTGCCACCAGCTTCGGCACAGGGCTTTACAATGAGCAGTTCTTC.

This clone has just a few counts. V is TRBV10-3 and J is TRBJ2-1, with 8 bases that match TRBD1. The trim removed 6 bases at V and 3 bases at J, leaving 1 base unmatched. The germline V gene encodes CDR1 ENHRY and CDR2 SYGVKD. This CDR3 comprises 13 residues. The CDR3 spells CAIRGQGYNEQFF. The CDR3 DNA follows: TGTGCCATCAGAGGACAGGGCTACAATGAGCAGTTCTTC.